This is a list of T cell receptor beta chains from one sample in a study of blood T cells in healthy people across ages. MiXCR, applied by TCRdb to the 5' RACE reads, yields one record per CDR3 protein. The sample carries about 1.6 million distinct CDR3 sequences, roughly 30% recorded once. Sequenced input: blood. These receptors originate from a woman in her thirties in good health. CDR3s leave out the opening cysteine and the closing phenylalanine or tryptophan.

v_call	cdr3_aa
TRBV4-1	ASSQSGRERNYGYT
TRBV29-1	SVGGRQVVRADTQY
TRBV7-2	ASSPGGTRNEQF
TRBV7-2	ASRPRLGGSYNEQF
TRBV20-1	SASSSTNEKLF
TRBV20-1	SARGGGARDEQF
TRBV6-1	ASSDAPGDYGYT
TRBV6-1	ASSGRQGNPSYGYT
TRBV10-3	AISDGETGITYEQY
TRBV20-1	SASVAGDGY
TRBV9	ASSVLGGNYGYT
TRBV5-1	ASNSSGSVTEQF
TRBV25-1	ASSAIRGGTDTQY
TRBV9	ASSVDAYNEQF